A single sample gave rise to the 21 T cell receptor beta chains below, sequenced in a study of cytomegalovirus exposure and HLA in healthy donors. The primer mix had 60 Vbeta and 13 Jbeta primers. Sequencing used immunoSEQ multiplex PCR; TCRdb keeps in-frame clones, though not all of them. This sample's clone table lists roughly 62,000 clones. Sequencing was performed on PBMCs. The receptors derive from a male donor in good health and CMV-seronegative.

The V gene is TRBV2, the J gene TRBJ1-6; 7 bases agree with TRBD1. This CDR3 has 16 residues. J lost 9 bases, V lost 5 bases, and 13 bases had no gene match. CDR1 is SNHLY and CDR2 is FYNNEI in the germline V gene. CDR3 in DNA: TGTGCCAGCAGTCCCGCAGAGACAGGGTTCAGTTCACCCCTCCACTTT. This codes for CASSPAETGFSSPLHF.

V gene TRBV2 combines with J gene TRBJ2-7, with 9 bases identical to TRBD1. The CDR3 runs to 14 residues. Per germline, CDR1 SNHLY and CDR2 FYNNEI. The ends lost 6 bases at V and 4 bases at J; junction bases unmatched: 7. The CDR3 region has the DNA TGTGCCAGCAGGGGGACAGGGTCTGCTTACGAGCAGTACTTC. Translation gives CASRGTGSAYEQYF.

The chain combines TRBV11-2 with TRBJ2-7, with 10 bases aligning to TRBD2. The CDR3 is made up of 18 amino acids. Germline V gene data show CDR1 as SGHAT and CDR2 as FQNNGV. Unmatched junction bases numbered 17, after V lost 4 bases and J lost 5 bases. CDR3 DNA: TGTGCCAGCAGCTGGAGCGGGGGGGCCGTCGGGTTTTGGGACGAGCAGTACTTC. Translating it yields CASSWSGGAVGFWDEQYF.

The chain joins TRBV11-2 to TRBJ2-7, with 9 bases lining up with TRBD2. Germline values: CDR1 SGHAT, CDR2 FQNNGV. CDR3 length: 15 residues. Unmatched junction bases numbered 3, after V lost 0 bases and J lost 3 bases. The chain's CDR3 is CASSLDRTSVYEQYF. The CDR3 DNA follows: TGTGCCAGCAGCTTAGATCGGACTAGCGTCTACGAGCAGTACTTC.

The chain has TRBV27 and TRBJ1-5, with D perhaps matching TRBD1 (5 bases). This CDR3 spans 14 amino acids. Germline V gives CDR1 MNHEY, CDR2 SMNVEV (reference sequence). Trimming took 6 bases from V and 7 from J, leaving 16 bases between them. Here the CDR3 reads CASRGTGQRQPQHF. The CDR3 DNA reads TGTGCCAGCAGAGGAACTGGACAAAGGCAGCCCCAGCATTTT.

The chain employs TRBV7-5 and TRBJ2-3; the DNA was not used to check the table's D call, TRBD2. TRBV7-5 is a documented pseudogene. The CDR3 covers 17 residues. Written as DNA, the CDR3 is TGTGCCAGAAGCTTATTGTTCATCGGTACTAGCACAGATACGCAGTATTTT. Translated: CARSLLFIGTSTDTQYF.

V and J are TRBV5-4 and TRBJ2-3, with a possible D match to TRBD2 (6 bases). Trimming left V 5 bases short and J 2 bases short, with 15 bases between. Germline lookup yields CDR1 SGHNT and CDR2 YYREEE (reference sequence). CDR3 length: 15 amino acids. The CDR3 reads CASSFGTLPTDTQYF. In DNA, the CDR3 is TGTGCCAGCAGTTTCGGGACTCTACCCACAGATACGCAGTATTTT. Supplemented by reference TRBV5-4 and TRBJ2-3, the full variable domain reads ETGVTQSPTHLIKTRGQQVTLRCSSQSGHNTVSWYQQALGQGPQFIFQYYREEENGRGNFPPRFSGLQFPNYSSELNVNALELDDSALYLCASSFGTLPTDTQYFGPGTRLTVL.

The chain couples TRBV27 to TRBJ1-6; a weak D match, TRBD1 (5 bases). The V and J ends lost 0 bases and 3 bases respectively, with 6 bases between them. CDR1 MNHEY and CDR2 SMNVEV come from the germline V gene (reference sequence). The CDR3 consists of 15 residues. CDR3 protein: CASSLSQVYNSPLHF. The DNA of the CDR3 is TGTGCCAGCAGTTTATCACAGGTCTATAATTCACCCCTCCACTTT.

CDR3 nucleotides: TGTGCCAGCAGTTCTTCCGGGACAGGGGAAGATACGCAGTATTTT. Its translation is CASSSSGTGEDTQYF. The chain couples TRBV28 to TRBJ2-3, with 10 bases lining up with TRBD1. V shed 4 bases and J 5 bases; nucleotides not matched to a gene: 6. The germline gives CDR1 MDHEN, CDR2 SYDVKM. The CDR3 consists of 15 residues.

V gene TRBV7-2 combines with J gene TRBJ2-1; 9 nucleotides line up with TRBD2. The CDR3 runs to 15 residues. V trimming: 3 bases; J trimming: 8 bases; junction bases outside the gene matches: 8. Germline CDR1 reads SGHTA; CDR2 reads FQGNSA. The CDR3 reads CASSFRAGGSDEQFF. Here the CDR3 DNA reads TGTGCCAGCAGCTTTAGAGCGGGAGGTTCGGATGAGCAGTTCTTC.

The chain carries TRBV9 and TRBJ2-1, with 8 bases matching TRBD2. Germline CDR1 and CDR2: SGDLS and YYNGEE. Unmatched junction bases numbered 10, after V lost 1 base and J lost 4 bases. The CDR3 sequence is 17 residues long. CDR3 nucleotides: TGTGCCAGCAGCGTAAACCACCGGGCTAGCGGGTACAATGAGCAGTTCTTC. This gives the protein CASSVNHRASGYNEQFF. Looking up the rest from reference TRBV9 and TRBJ2-1 gives the full variable domain: DSGVTQTPKHLITATGQRVTLRCSPRSGDLSVYWYQQSLDQGLQFLIQYYNGEERAKGNILERFSAQQFPDLHSELNLSSLELGDSALYFCASSVNHRASGYNEQFFGPGTRLTVL.

The V gene is TRBV30, the J gene TRBJ1-1, with D possibly being TRBD1 (5 bases). Germline V gene sequence: CDR1 GTSNPN, CDR2 SVGIG (reference sequence). CDR3 length: 13 amino acids. The V end was cut by 1 base, the J end by 0 bases, with 6 bases between. CDR3 sequence: CAWSGQLNTEAFF. CDR3 in DNA: TGTGCCTGGAGTGGACAGTTGAACACTGAAGCTTTCTTT.

CDR3 sequence: CSVEDARTSTDTQYF. The DNA of the CDR3 is TGCAGCGTTGAAGACGCCAGGACTAGCACAGATACGCAGTATTTT. This sequence joins TRBV29-1 and TRBJ2-3, with D possibly being TRBD2 (5 bases). The V end lost 0 bases, the J end lost 0 bases, and 10 bases lay between the germline ends. Germline-derived CDR1 and CDR2 are SQVTM and ANQGSEA. CDR3 length: 15 amino acids.

The chain uses TRBV4-1 and TRBJ2-4, with D possibly matching TRBD2 (5 bases). Germline CDR1 MGHRA, CDR2 YSYEKL. The CDR3 is made up of 14 amino acids. The V and J ends lost 4 bases and 8 bases respectively, with 15 bases between them. The CDR3 spells CASSRSTLVDIQYF. In nucleotides, the CDR3 is TGCGCCAGCAGCCGCTCGACACTAGTGGACATTCAGTACTTC.

V usage is TRBV10-3 and J usage is TRBJ2-5; D gene uncertain. The CDR3 runs to 15 residues. Germline assignment: CDR1 ENHRY and CDR2 SYGVKD. Between the trimmed V and J ends, which lost 0 bases and 5 bases, there was a span of 13 bases. CDR3 protein: CAISESMVQAETQYF. The CDR3 DNA reads as TGTGCCATCAGTGAGTCCATGGTCCAGGCGGAGACCCAGTACTTC.

The genes are TRBV6-1 and TRBJ1-1; 8 bases match TRBD1. The CDR3 spans 15 residues. In germline, CDR1 is MNHNS, CDR2 SASEGT. J gave up 5 bases and V 2 bases, and 7 bases lay outside the gene matches. This CDR3 reads CASSEFTGGGTEAFF. CDR3 coding DNA: TGTGCCAGCAGTGAATTCACAGGGGGTGGGACTGAAGCTTTCTTT.

The chain links TRBV7-8 to TRBJ2-5; TRBD1 agrees at 7 bases. The end of the DNA is better explained by TRBJ2-7, so the J call may be wrong. CDR3 size: 15 residues. Germline loops: CDR1 SGHVS, CDR2 FQNEAQ. In DNA, the CDR3 is TGTGCCAGCAGCTTAGAAAGGGGGCGCCCCTACGAGCAGTACTTC. Translated: CASSLERGRPYEQYF.

J is TRBJ2-3 and V is TRBV27; 8 bases are shared with TRBD2. V was pared by 7 bases and J by 4 bases, with 10 bases of the junction left unmatched. Germline CDR1 is MNHEY and CDR2 is SMNVEV (reference sequence). The CDR3 contains 15 residues. The DNA for the CDR3 is TGTGCCAGCAAATACTTAGCGGGGCCGGCAGATACGCAGTATTTT. This sequence encodes CASKYLAGPADTQYF.

The chain employs TRBV28 and TRBJ1-2; D is possibly TRBD1 (5 bases). The germline V and J ends were trimmed by 3 bases and 4 bases, with 12 bases remaining between them. The germline V gene has CDR1 MDHEN and CDR2 SYDVKM. The CDR3 totals 14 residues. The CDR3 nucleotides are TGTGCCAGCAGTTTGCCAGGGATTGGCTATGGCTACACCTTC. This encodes CASSLPGIGYGYTF.

The chain has TRBV19 and TRBJ1-5, with D hard to call. V was trimmed by 3 bases and J by 0 bases, leaving 12 bases between them. Per the germline V gene, CDR1 is LNHDA and CDR2 is SQIVND (reference sequence). The CDR3 spans 16 residues. CDR3 DNA sequence: TGTGCCAGTAGTATGGTCCGACTCCATAGCAATCAGCCCCAGCATTTT. It is translated as CASSMVRLHSNQPQHF.

The chain couples TRBV4-2 to TRBJ2-7; 9 nucleotides match TRBD2. The CDR3 consists of 19 residues. V was clipped by 1 base and J by 0 bases; unmatched bases: 13. In germline, CDR1 is LGHNA, CDR2 YNFKEQ. The CDR3 DNA sequence: TGTGCCAGCAGCCAAGGGCCCTCCCCGCGGACTAGCGCCTCCTACGAGCAGTACTTC. This sequence encodes CASSQGPSPRTSASYEQYF.